This T cell receptor beta chain was sequenced for a study of cytomegalovirus exposure and HLA in healthy donors. Study-wide context: Among the 400 or so donors who were genotyped, about 79% fell in the genetic ancestry cluster that is associated with self-reported Caucasian donors.

PCR amplification relied on 60 Vbeta primers (plus 13 Jbeta primers). The method was immunoSEQ multiplex PCR; TCRdb's version includes in-frame clones alone and lacks a portion of them. Of about 120,000 clones in the sample, 75% to 85% were seen once. Study results and limitations: Cytomegalovirus association was assigned to over 150 TCR beta chains. With later analysis, a missense DCLRE1C variant became linked to TCR beta V- and J-gene trimming.

On this clone: Its target is not known.

The sequenced sample was PBMCs. The receptor's source is a male donor in good health and CMV-seronegative.

The CDR3 loop reads CASRTGRDNEQFF. DNA for the CDR3: TGTGCCTCTCGTACAGGGAGGGACAATGAGCAGTTCTTC. V and J are TRBV27 and TRBJ2-1; weak D call: TRBD2 (7 bases). CDR1 is MNHEY, CDR2 SMNVEV, per germline (reference sequence). V lost 11 bases, J lost 5 bases, and 16 bases lay in between. The CDR3 has 13 amino acids.